This TCR beta chain was captured in a study of regulatory T cells in long-lasting Graves disease. Described time point: newly diagnosed GD, antithyroid drugs for less than 3 months. RNA isolated from PBMCs was used to make the TCR library. Sequencing libraries for TCR beta were prepared with iRepertoire HTBI primers and Arm-PCR of CDR3 regions. TCRdb reprocessed the multiplex PCR reads via MiXCR and lists one record per CDR3 protein. The sample has about 460,000 distinct CDR3 sequences; around 13% are singletons. This clonotype appeared many times. These records were also assigned to another study, of T cells in Graves' hyperthyroidism and ophthalmopathy.

The sequenced sample was peripheral blood mononuclear cells (PBMCs), obtained at new diagnosis, from a patient treated with antithyroid drugs. The receptor's source is a woman in her fifties or sixties with Graves disease.

The CDR3 DNA is TGCGCCAGCAGCCCCGGGACCTATGGCTACACCTTC. Its translation is CASSPGTYGYTF. V gene TRBV5-1 combines with J gene TRBJ1-2, with D possibly matching TRBD1 (5 bases). The CDR3 spans 12 residues. CDR1 is SGHRS, CDR2 YFSETQ, per germline. V was pared by 4 bases and J by 4 bases, with 8 bases between.